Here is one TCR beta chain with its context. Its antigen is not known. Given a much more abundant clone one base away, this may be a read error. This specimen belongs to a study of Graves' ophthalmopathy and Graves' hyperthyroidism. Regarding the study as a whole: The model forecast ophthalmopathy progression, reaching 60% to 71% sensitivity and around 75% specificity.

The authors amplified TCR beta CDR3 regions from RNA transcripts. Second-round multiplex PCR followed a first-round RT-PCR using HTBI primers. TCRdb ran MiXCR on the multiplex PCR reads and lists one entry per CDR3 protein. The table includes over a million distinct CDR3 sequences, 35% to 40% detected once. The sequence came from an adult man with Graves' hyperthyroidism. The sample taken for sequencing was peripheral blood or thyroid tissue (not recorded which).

The CDR3 reads CASSADRGSNSPLHF. CDR3 nucleotide sequence: TGCGCCAGCAGCGCCGACAGGGGATCAAATTCACCCCTCCACTTT. The V gene is TRBV5-1, the J gene TRBJ1-6, with 8 bases identical to TRBD1. The CDR3 extends over 15 amino acids. Germline CDR1 SGHRS, CDR2 YFSETQ. V lost 4 bases to trimming and J lost 7 bases; unmatched junction nucleotides: 7. The full variable domain, completed using reference TRBV5-1 and TRBJ1-6, is KAGVTQTPRYLIKTRGQQVTLSCSPISGHRSVSWYQQTPGQGLQFLFEYFSETQRNKGNFPGRFSGRQFSNSRSEMNVSTLELGDSALYLCASSADRGSNSPLHFGNGTRLTVT.